The 20 T cell receptor beta chains below all came from one sample that was sequenced in a study of blood T cell repertoires in COVID-19. Data came from immunoSEQ multiplex PCR; TCRdb stores just in-frame clones and leaves some out. This table has tens of thousands of clones, roughly 84% appearing once. Sequenced input: peripheral blood. Receptor source: a woman aged 55-69 years with acute or convalescent COVID-19.

This clone has only a few counts. The V gene is TRBV4-1, the J gene TRBJ2-3, with 14 positions matching TRBD2. Germline CDR1 and CDR2: MGHRA and YSYEKL. This CDR3 region has 17 residues. The junction had 11 bases not matched to a gene; V was cut back by 3 bases and J by 9 bases. CDR3 loop: CASSQGLAGVSSSTQYF. CDR3 nucleotides: TGCGCCAGCAGCCAGGGACTAGCGGGGGTCTCATCTTCGACGCAGTATTTT.

The chain carries TRBV10-1 and TRBJ2-3, with D unclear. This CDR3 has 15 amino acids. V was trimmed by 2 bases and J by 4 bases, leaving 13 bases between them. The germline V gene encodes CDR1 WNHNN and CDR2 SYGVQD (reference sequence). The CDR3 region is CASSETLSPADTQYF. The DNA of the CDR3 is TGCGCCAGCAGTGAGACCCTAAGCCCGGCAGATACGCAGTATTTT.

The chain is built from TRBV19 and TRBJ1-2, with a tentative D call TRBD1 (6 bases). This CDR3 spans 15 amino acids. Germline V gene sequence: CDR1 LNHDA, CDR2 SQIVND (reference sequence). V shed 5 bases and J shed 2 bases, with 15 bases lying between them. The CDR3 here is CASSGDQGFNYGYTF. CDR3 nucleotides: TGTGCCAGTAGTGGAGATCAGGGGTTCAACTATGGCTACACCTTC. The full variable domain, with the rest looked up from reference TRBV19 and TRBJ1-2, is DGGITQSPKYLFRKEGQNVTLSCEQNLNHDAMYWYRQDPGQGLRLIYYSQIVNDFQKGDIAEGYSVSREKKESFPLTVTSAQKNPTAFYLCASSGDQGFNYGYTFGSGTRLTVV.

The V and J genes are TRBV18 and TRBJ1-1; D ambiguous. V lost 5 bases and J 6 bases, leaving 7 bases between the germline ends. The CDR3 consists of 11 residues. Germline-derived CDR1 and CDR2 are KGHSH and LQKENI. The CDR3 DNA sequence: TGTGCCAGCTCAGCTAACGCTGAAGCTTTCTTT. Amino acid sequence: CASSANAEAFF.

The chain joins TRBV5-1 to TRBJ1-1; maybe TRBD1 (6 bases). This CDR3 is built from 18 residues. Germline-derived CDR1 and CDR2 are SGHRS and YFSETQ. V dropped 4 bases and J dropped 0 bases, with 22 bases sitting between them. Written as DNA, the CDR3 is TGCGCCAGCAGCCCCGGGGTCAGGGGCACCCCAATGAACACTGAAGCTTTCTTT. The encoded protein is CASSPGVRGTPMNTEAFF. The full variable domain, its missing parts supplied by reference TRBV5-1 and TRBJ1-1, is KAGVTQTPRYLIKTRGQQVTLSCSPISGHRSVSWYQQTPGQGLQFLFEYFSETQRNKGNFPGRFSGRQFSNSRSEMNVSTLELGDSALYLCASSPGVRGTPMNTEAFFGQGTRLTVV.

The chain's CDR3 is CASMVRGGNTIYF. The CDR3 DNA follows: TGTGCCAGCATGGTAAGGGGTGGAAACACCATATATTTT. This chain uses TRBV13 with TRBJ1-3; TRBD1 is a possible D gene (5 bases). The V gene's germline CDR1 is PRHDT and CDR2 FYEKMQ (reference sequence). The CDR3 has 13 amino acids. V lost 7 bases, J lost 3 bases, and 10 bases lay in between.

CDR3: CASSEAGQQYF. CDR3 nucleotides: TGCGCCAGCAGTGAGGCTGGACAGCAGTATTTT. The gene calls are TRBV10-1 and TRBJ2-3; D might be TRBD1 (5 bases). V was clipped by 2 bases and J by 11 bases, with 8 bases between them. CDR1 is WNHNN, CDR2 SYGVQD, per germline (reference sequence). This CDR3 is built from 11 residues.

This chain links TRBV9 with TRBJ1-1; D perhaps matches TRBD1 (6 bases). Germline V gene sequence: CDR1 SGDLS, CDR2 YYNGEE. CDR3 size: 14 residues. The germline V and J ends were trimmed by 0 bases and 5 bases, with 11 bases remaining between them. This CDR3 reads CASSVGGGLTEAFF. As DNA, the CDR3 is TGTGCCAGCAGCGTAGGAGGGGGATTGACTGAAGCTTTCTTT.

The chain links TRBV30 to TRBJ1-6; possible D gene TRBD1, 6 bases. The CDR3 spans 15 residues. Trimming removed 3 bases at V and 7 bases at J, with 16 bases between. Germline loops: CDR1 GTSNPN, CDR2 SVGIG (reference sequence). CDR3 protein: CAWSSSRTANSPLHF. The CDR3 region has the DNA TGTGCCTGGAGCTCCTCTAGGACAGCGAATTCACCCCTCCACTTT.

The J gene is TRBJ2-7, the V gene TRBV27; 7 bases match TRBD1. Looked up from germline, CDR1 is MNHEY and CDR2 is SMNVEV (reference sequence). CDR3 length equals 17 residues. V lost 2 bases to trimming and J lost 4 bases; unmatched junction nucleotides: 14. CDR3 coding DNA: TGTGCCAGCAGTTTACGACAGGGACCTGGGATAGTATACGAGCAGTACTTC. As protein: CASSLRQGPGIVYEQYF.

The V and J genes are TRBV5-1 and TRBJ2-1; TRBD2 aligns across 7 bases. The CDR3 totals 14 residues. The germline V gene has CDR1 SGHRS and CDR2 YFSETQ. Trimming cost V 5 bases and J 3 bases; bases outside gene matches: 5. CDR3 sequence (DNA): TGCGCCAGCAGATTTGCGGGGGACTACAATGAGCAGTTCTTC. As protein: CASRFAGDYNEQFF.

The chain employs TRBV19 and TRBJ1-2; 9 bases agree with TRBD1. V lost 10 bases and J lost 4; bases outside the gene matches: 10. The length of the CDR3 is 14 residues. CDR1 is LNHDA and CDR2 is SQIVND in the germline V gene (reference sequence). The CDR3 region has the DNA TGTGCCACTCAACAACAGGGGGCAGGCTATGGCTACACCTTC. Protein sequence: CATQQQGAGYGYTF. The full variable domain, with the rest looked up from reference TRBV19 and TRBJ1-2, is DGGITQSPKYLFRKEGQNVTLSCEQNLNHDAMYWYRQDPGQGLRLIYYSQIVNDFQKGDIAEGYSVSREKKESFPLTVTSAQKNPTAFYLCATQQQGAGYGYTFGSGTRLTVV.

The chain combines TRBV29-1 with TRBJ1-1; TRBD1 aligns across 8 bases. From germline, CDR1 is SQVTM and CDR2 ANQGSEA. Trimming removed 6 bases from V and 4 bases from J; junction bases left unmatched: 13. CDR3 length: 15 residues. In DNA form, the CDR3 reads TGCAGCGTCGGGGGGCAGGGGGCGCGGAGCACTGAAGCTTTCTTT. Protein sequence: CSVGGQGARSTEAFF.

This clone was seen only once. Written as DNA, the CDR3 is TGCGCCAGCAGCTCTCAGGGGGCAGGAGGCTATGGCTACACCTTC. It translates to CASSSQGAGGYGYTF. This chain joins TRBV5-1 and TRBJ1-2, with 8 nucleotides matching TRBD1. In germline, CDR1 is SGHRS, CDR2 YFSETQ. This CDR3 is built from 15 residues. The trim removed 3 bases at V and 4 bases at J, leaving 8 bases unmatched.

The chain carries TRBV18 and TRBJ2-1; the match to TRBD2 covers 12 bases. The J segment lost 7 bases and the V segment lost 6 bases, leaving 4 bases of the junction unmatched. This CDR3 spans 14 amino acids. Germline values: CDR1 KGHSH, CDR2 LQKENI. The CDR3 here is CASSLGLAGNEQFF. The DNA for the CDR3 is TGTGCCAGCTCCCTCGGACTAGCGGGGAATGAGCAGTTCTTC.

With regard to this clone: Other DNA variants within this sample encode the same CDR3. V usage is TRBV18 and J usage is TRBJ1-1, with a weak D call TRBD1 (5 bases). Trimming pared 1 base from V and 5 bases from J, leaving 8 bases between. Germline V CDR1 and CDR2: KGHSH, LQKENI. CDR3 size: 13 residues. The chain's CDR3 is CASSPQGWTEAFF. The DNA of the CDR3 is TGTGCCAGCTCACCACAGGGGTGGACTGAAGCTTTCTTT.

The chain carries TRBV3-1 (or the pseudogene TRBV3-2) and TRBJ1-2; 9 bases are shared with TRBD1. Per the germline V gene, CDR1 is LGHDT and CDR2 is YNNKEL (reference sequence). The CDR3 runs to 16 residues. The J segment lost 5 bases and the V segment lost 1 base, leaving 8 bases of the junction unmatched. The CDR3 DNA sequence: TGTGCCAGCAGCCAAGGAACAGGGGGCAGTAGATATGGCTACACCTTC. Encoded protein: CASSQGTGGSRYGYTF.

The J gene is TRBJ1-5, the V gene TRBV2; D is uncertain. Trimming stripped 4 bases from V and 7 bases from J, with 14 bases between. The CDR3 loop spans 14 amino acids. CDR1 SNHLY and CDR2 FYNNEI come from the germline V gene. Written as DNA, the CDR3 is TGTGCCAGCAGTGGAACATTAGCGAACCAGCCCCAGCATTTT. Its translation is CASSGTLANQPQHF.

The genes are TRBV5-1 and TRBJ1-6; D might be TRBD1 (5 bases). The V end lost 3 bases, the J end lost 0 bases, and 10 bases lay between the germline ends. The V gene's germline CDR1 is SGHRS and CDR2 YFSETQ. The CDR3 totals 16 residues. The CDR3 here is CASSSDSFSYNSPLHF. In DNA form, the CDR3 reads TGCGCCAGCAGCTCAGACAGTTTCTCCTATAATTCACCCCTCCACTTT. The complete variable domain, with remaining parts taken from reference TRBV5-1 and TRBJ1-6, reads KAGVTQTPRYLIKTRGQQVTLSCSPISGHRSVSWYQQTPGQGLQFLFEYFSETQRNKGNFPGRFSGRQFSNSRSEMNVSTLELGDSALYLCASSSDSFSYNSPLHFGNGTRLTVT.

This chain links TRBV2 with TRBJ1-2; D remains unclear. V lost 3 bases, J lost 4 bases, and 3 bases lay in between. This CDR3 is 11 amino acids long. CDR1 and CDR2 (germline): SNHLY, FYNNEI. This CDR3 reads CASSDSYGYTF. CDR3 nucleotides: TGTGCCAGCAGTGACAGCTATGGCTACACCTTC.